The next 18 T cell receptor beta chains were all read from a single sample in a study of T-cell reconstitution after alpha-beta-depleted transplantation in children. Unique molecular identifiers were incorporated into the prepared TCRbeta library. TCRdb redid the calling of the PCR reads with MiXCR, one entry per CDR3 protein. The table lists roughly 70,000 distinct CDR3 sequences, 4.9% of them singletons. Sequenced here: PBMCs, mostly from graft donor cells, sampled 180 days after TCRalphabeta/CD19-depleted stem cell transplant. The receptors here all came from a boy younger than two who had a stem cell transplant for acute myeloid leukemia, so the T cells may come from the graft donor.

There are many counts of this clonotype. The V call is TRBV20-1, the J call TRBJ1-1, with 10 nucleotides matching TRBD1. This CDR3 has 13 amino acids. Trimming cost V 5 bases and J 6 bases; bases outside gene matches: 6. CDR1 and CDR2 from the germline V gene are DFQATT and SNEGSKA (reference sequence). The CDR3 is CSAAGTGDAEAFF. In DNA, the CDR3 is TGCAGTGCTGCCGGGACAGGGGATGCTGAAGCTTTCTTT.

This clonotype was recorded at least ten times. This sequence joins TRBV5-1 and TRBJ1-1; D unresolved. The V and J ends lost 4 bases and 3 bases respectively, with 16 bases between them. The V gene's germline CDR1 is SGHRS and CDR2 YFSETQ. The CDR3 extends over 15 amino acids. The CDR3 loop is CASSPSHPLDTEAFF. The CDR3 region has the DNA TGCGCCAGCAGCCCAAGCCACCCGCTTGACACTGAAGCTTTCTTT.

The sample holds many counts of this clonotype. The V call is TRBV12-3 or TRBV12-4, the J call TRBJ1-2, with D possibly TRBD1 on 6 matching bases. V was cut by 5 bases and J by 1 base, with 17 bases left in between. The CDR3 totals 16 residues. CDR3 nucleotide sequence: TGTGCCAGCAGTCCTAGGCAGGGGAGGGATAACTATGGCTACACCTTC. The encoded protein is CASSPRQGRDNYGYTF.

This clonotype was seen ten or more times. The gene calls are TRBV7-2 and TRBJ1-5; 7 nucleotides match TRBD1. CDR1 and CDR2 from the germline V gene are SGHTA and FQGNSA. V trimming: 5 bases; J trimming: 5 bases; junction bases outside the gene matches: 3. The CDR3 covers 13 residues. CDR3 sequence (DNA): TGTGCCAGCAGCACCAGGGGGGATCAGCCCCAGCATTTT. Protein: CASSTRGDQPQHF. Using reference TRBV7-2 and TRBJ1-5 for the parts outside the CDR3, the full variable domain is GAGVSQSPSNKVTEKGKDVELRCDPISGHTALYWYRQSLGQGLEFLIYFQGNSAPDKSGLPSDRFSAERTGGSVSTLTIQRTQQEDSAVYLCASSTRGDQPQHFGDGTRLSIL.

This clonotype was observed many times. This chain's CDR3 is CASSQRQVHDSPLHF. The CDR3 nucleotides read TGTGCCAGCAGTCAACGACAGGTTCATGATTCACCCCTCCACTTT. V gene TRBV12-3 or TRBV12-4 combines with J gene TRBJ1-6, with D perhaps TRBD1 (6 bases). This CDR3 region has 15 residues. Between the trimmed V and J ends, which lost 5 bases and 8 bases, there was a span of 16 bases.

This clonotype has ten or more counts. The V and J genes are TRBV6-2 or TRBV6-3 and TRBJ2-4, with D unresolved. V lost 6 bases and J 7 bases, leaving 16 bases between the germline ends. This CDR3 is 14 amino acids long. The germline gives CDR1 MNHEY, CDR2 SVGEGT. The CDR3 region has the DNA TGTGCCAGCAGCCCCCAGCCTTCGGGCAACATTCAGTACTTC. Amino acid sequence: CASSPQPSGNIQYF.

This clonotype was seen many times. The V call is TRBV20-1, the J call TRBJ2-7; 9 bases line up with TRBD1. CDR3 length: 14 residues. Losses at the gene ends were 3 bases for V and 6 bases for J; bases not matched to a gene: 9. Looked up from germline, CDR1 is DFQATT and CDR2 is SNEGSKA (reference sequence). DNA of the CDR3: TGCAGTGCTAGGGCGGGACAGGGTTGGGGCGAGCAGTACGTC. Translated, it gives CSARAGQGWGEQYV.

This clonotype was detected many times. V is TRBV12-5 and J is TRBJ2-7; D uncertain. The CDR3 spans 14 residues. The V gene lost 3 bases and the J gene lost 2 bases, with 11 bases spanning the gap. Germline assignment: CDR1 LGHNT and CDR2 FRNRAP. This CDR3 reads CASGFDTPTYEQYF. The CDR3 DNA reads TGTGCTAGTGGTTTTGACACGCCGACCTACGAGCAGTACTTC.

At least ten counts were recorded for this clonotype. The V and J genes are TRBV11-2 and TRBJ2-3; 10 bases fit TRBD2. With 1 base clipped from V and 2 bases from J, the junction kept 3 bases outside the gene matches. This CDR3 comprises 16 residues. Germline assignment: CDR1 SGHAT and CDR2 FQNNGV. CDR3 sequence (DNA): TGTGCCAGCAGCTTAGTTAGCGGGGGGCCCACAGATACGCAGTATTTT. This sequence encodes CASSLVSGGPTDTQYF.

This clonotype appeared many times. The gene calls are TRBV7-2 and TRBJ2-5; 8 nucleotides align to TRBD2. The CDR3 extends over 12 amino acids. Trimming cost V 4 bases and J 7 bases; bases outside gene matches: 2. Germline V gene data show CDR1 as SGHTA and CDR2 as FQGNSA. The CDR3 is CASSSSGGTQYF. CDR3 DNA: TGTGCCAGCAGCTCCAGCGGGGGGACCCAGTACTTC.

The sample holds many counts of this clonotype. CDR3 in amino acids: CASRPGLFNEKLFF. CDR3 bases: TGTGCCAGCAGACCGGGCCTGTTTAATGAAAAACTGTTTTTT. The V and J genes are TRBV28 and TRBJ1-4; D remains ambiguous. This CDR3 comprises 14 residues. Germline V gives CDR1 MDHEN, CDR2 SYDVKM. The V end lost 6 bases, the J end lost 4 bases, and 12 bases lay between the germline ends.

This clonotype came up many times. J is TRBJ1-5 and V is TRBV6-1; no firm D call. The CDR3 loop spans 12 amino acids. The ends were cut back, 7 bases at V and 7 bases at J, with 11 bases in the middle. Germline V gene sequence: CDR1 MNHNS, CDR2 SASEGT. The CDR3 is CASTLGRQPQHF. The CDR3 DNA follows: TGTGCCAGCACCTTGGGCAGACAGCCCCAGCATTTT.

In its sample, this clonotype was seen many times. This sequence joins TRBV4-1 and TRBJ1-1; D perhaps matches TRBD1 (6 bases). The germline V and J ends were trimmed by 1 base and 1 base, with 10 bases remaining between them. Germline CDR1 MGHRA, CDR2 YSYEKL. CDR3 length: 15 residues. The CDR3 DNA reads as TGCGCCAGCAGCCAAGCGTACAGGGCGAACACTGAAGCTTTCTTT. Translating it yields CASSQAYRANTEAFF.

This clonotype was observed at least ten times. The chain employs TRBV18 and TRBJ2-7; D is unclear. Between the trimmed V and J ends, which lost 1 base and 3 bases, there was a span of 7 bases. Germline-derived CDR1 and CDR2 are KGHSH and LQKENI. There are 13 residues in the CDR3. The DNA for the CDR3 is TGTGCCAGCTCACCACGGTCCATCTACGAGCAGTACTTC. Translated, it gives CASSPRSIYEQYF.

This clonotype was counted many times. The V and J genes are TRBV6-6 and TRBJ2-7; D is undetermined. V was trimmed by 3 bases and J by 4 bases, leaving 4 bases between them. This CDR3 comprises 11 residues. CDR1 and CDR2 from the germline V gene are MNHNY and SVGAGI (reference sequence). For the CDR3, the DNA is TGTGCCAGCAGTTATAAGTACGAGCAGTACTTC. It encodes CASSYKYEQYF.

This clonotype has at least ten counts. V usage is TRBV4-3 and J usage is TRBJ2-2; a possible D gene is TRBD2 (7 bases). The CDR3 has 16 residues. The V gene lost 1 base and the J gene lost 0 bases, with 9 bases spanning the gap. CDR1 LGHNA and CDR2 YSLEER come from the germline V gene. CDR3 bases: TGCGCCAGCAGCCAAGGCGGGGGCCCGAACACCGGGGAGCTGTTTTTT. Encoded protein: CASSQGGGPNTGELFF.

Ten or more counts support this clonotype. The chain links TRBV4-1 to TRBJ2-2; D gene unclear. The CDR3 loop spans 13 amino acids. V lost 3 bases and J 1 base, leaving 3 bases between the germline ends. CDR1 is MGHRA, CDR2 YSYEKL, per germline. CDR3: CASSHQNTGELFF. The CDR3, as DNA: TGCGCCAGCAGCCATCAGAACACCGGGGAGCTGTTTTTT.

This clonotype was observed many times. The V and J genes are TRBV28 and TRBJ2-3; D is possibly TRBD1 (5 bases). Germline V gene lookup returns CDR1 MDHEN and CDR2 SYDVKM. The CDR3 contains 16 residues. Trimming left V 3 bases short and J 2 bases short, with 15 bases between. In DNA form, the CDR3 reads TGTGCCAGCAGTTTGCCTGGGGCAGGAATCACAGATACGCAGTATTTT. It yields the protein CASSLPGAGITDTQYF.